This T cell receptor (beta chain) appears in the sequencing data of a study of T cell responses to AZD1222 COVID-19 vaccine. Findings and limits, study-wide: Clonal diversity may have been underestimated in mostly white British donors. Repertoires in all cases were sampled only once the peak T cell response had passed. With two AZD1222 doses given, Spike-specific TCR breadth and depth both rose. Nearly half of spike-specific TCRs reportedly target variant regions that are unmutated in the B.1.351 and B.1.1.7 variants.

TCRdb's copy holds only in-frame clones and misses some; the assay was immunoSEQ multiplex PCR. The data contain about 210,000 clones, approximately 94% of them singletons. The sample holds one count of this clone. What it binds is unknown. The same CDR3 also results from other DNA sequences found in this sample. Trimming cost V 2 bases and J 2 bases; bases outside gene matches: 2. Looked up from germline, CDR1 is MNHEY and CDR2 is SMNVEV (reference sequence). The CDR3 is 14 residues long. V gene TRBV27 combines with J gene TRBJ2-7, with 8 bases that match TRBD2. The receptor comes from an adult who received the MenACWY meningococcal vaccine as a control. The specimen was peripheral blood, collected 28 days after the second dose of the MenACWY control vaccine. CDR3: CASSLLAGAYEQYF. DNA of the CDR3: TGTGCCAGCAGTTTACTAGCGGGCGCCTACGAGCAGTACTTC.